The 27 T cell receptor beta chains listed next were all sequenced from one sample in a study of blood T cell repertoires in COVID-19. The table came from immunoSEQ multiplex PCR; TCRdb's copy has only in-frame clones and leaves some out. This sample has 95,000 to 110,000 clones, with about four fifths found just once. Sequences were obtained from peripheral blood. Source of these receptors: a woman aged 80 or over with active or convalescent COVID-19.

This clone was observed a single time. The J gene is TRBJ1-6, the V gene TRBV5-1; the match to TRBD1 covers 7 bases. Trimming at V came to 2 bases and at J to 5 bases, leaving 1 base not matched to a gene. Germline assignment: CDR1 SGHRS and CDR2 YFSETQ. The CDR3 is 14 residues long. CDR3 sequence (DNA): TGCGCCAGCAGCTTAGGGACAGATAATTCACCCCTCCACTTT. It translates to CASSLGTDNSPLHF.

The chain couples TRBV10-2 to TRBJ1-1, with no clear D. Trimming stripped 6 bases from V and 1 base from J, with 9 bases between. Per the germline V gene, CDR1 is WSHSY and CDR2 is SAAADI. This CDR3 spans 13 amino acids. The chain's CDR3 is CASRRTANTEAFF. CDR3 coding DNA: TGCGCCAGCAGACGGACTGCGAACACTGAAGCTTTCTTT.

Only one count was recorded for this clone. This chain joins TRBV18 and TRBJ1-3; 9 bases are shared with TRBD1. Germline-derived CDR1 and CDR2 are KGHSH and LQKENI. This CDR3 has 15 residues. With V trimmed by 8 bases and J by 8 bases, 13 bases remained unmatched. The CDR3 DNA is TGTGCCAGCCTACCTCACCGGGACAGGGCGGACACCATATATTTT. Residues: CASLPHRDRADTIYF.

In its sample, this clone was seen many times. The genes are TRBV3-1 (or the pseudogene TRBV3-2) and TRBJ1-5; 8 positions match TRBD1. Germline V gives CDR1 LGHDT, CDR2 YNNKEL (reference sequence). There are 17 residues in the CDR3. The V gene end was trimmed by 2 bases and the J gene end by 2 bases; junction bases not matched to a gene: 8. Written as DNA, the CDR3 is TGTGCCAGCAGCCAAAGCGACAGGGGATTGGGCAATCAGCCCCAGCATTTT. Protein product: CASSQSDRGLGNQPQHF.

The chain links TRBV20-1 to TRBJ1-1; 8 nucleotides match TRBD1. This CDR3 has 14 residues. Germline V gene sequence: CDR1 DFQATT, CDR2 SNEGSKA (reference sequence). V lost 3 bases to trimming and J lost 3 bases; unmatched junction nucleotides: 6. Here the CDR3 DNA reads TGCAGTGCTAGTCCCAGGGGGCACGACACTGAAGCTTTCTTT. This codes for CSASPRGHDTEAFF.

The chain links TRBV9 to TRBJ1-1; 7 bases are a match to TRBD1. This CDR3 contains 13 residues. Losses at the gene ends were 3 bases for V and 5 bases for J; bases not matched to a gene: 4. The germline V gene encodes CDR1 SGDLS and CDR2 YYNGEE. The DNA for the CDR3 is TGTGCCAGCAGCGCCTTGACAGGGACTGAAGCTTTCTTT. It translates to CASSALTGTEAFF.

The rearrangement joins TRBV4-2 to TRBJ2-3; 11 bases match TRBD2. CDR1 and CDR2 (germline): LGHNA, YNFKEQ. This CDR3 contains 18 residues. V gave up 3 bases and J gave up 0 bases; unmatched junction bases: 8. Here the CDR3 reads CASSHGSGTSGSTDTQYF. The DNA for the CDR3 is TGTGCCAGCAGCCATGGATCGGGGACTAGCGGCAGCACAGATACGCAGTATTTT.

The chain is built from TRBV28 and TRBJ2-7; 10 bases map to TRBD2. The J segment lost 1 base and the V segment lost 6 bases, leaving 3 bases of the junction unmatched. Per germline, CDR1 MDHEN and CDR2 SYDVKM. The CDR3 totals 14 residues. The CDR3 here is CASSRTSGSYEQYF. The CDR3 DNA sequence: TGTGCCAGCAGCCGGACTAGCGGATCCTACGAGCAGTACTTC.

This chain links TRBV6-5 with TRBJ1-1, with D possibly being TRBD1 (6 bases). CDR1 is MNHEY and CDR2 is SVGAGI in the germline V gene. This CDR3 comprises 14 residues. The V end was cut by 7 bases, the J end by 6 bases, with 18 bases between. CDR3 in DNA: TGTGCCAGCACCGGACGTCAGGGGACGCCTGAAGCTTTCTTT. The encoded protein is CASTGRQGTPEAFF.

The chain combines TRBV2 with TRBJ1-4, with D possibly being TRBD1 (5 bases). V was trimmed by 3 bases and J by 8 bases, leaving 13 bases between them. CDR1 SNHLY and CDR2 FYNNEI come from the germline V gene. The CDR3 has 14 amino acids. CDR3 sequence: CASSEGGPREKLFF. CDR3 DNA sequence: TGTGCCAGCAGTGAGGGGGGACCGAGGGAAAAACTGTTTTTT.

The sample holds one count of this clone. This chain links TRBV15 with TRBJ2-7, with D perhaps matching TRBD2 (5 bases). Germline CDR1 and CDR2: LNHNV and YYDKDF (reference sequence). This CDR3 has 14 amino acids. Trimming removed 1 base from V and 4 bases from J, with 11 bases in between. The CDR3 here is CATSRASGVYEQYF. The CDR3 DNA reads as TGTGCCACCAGCAGAGCGAGCGGAGTGTACGAGCAGTACTTC.

The chain combines TRBV5-1 with TRBJ1-1; 9 bases are a match to TRBD1. The trim removed 1 base at V and 8 bases at J, leaving 6 bases unmatched. This CDR3 region has 14 residues. CDR1 is SGHRS and CDR2 is YFSETQ in the germline V gene. CDR3: CASSLSGTGTEAFF. The CDR3 DNA sequence: TGCGCCAGCAGCTTGTCGGGGACAGGGACCGAAGCTTTCTTT.

The chain has TRBV3-1 (or the pseudogene TRBV3-2) and TRBJ2-1; TRBD2 agrees at 7 bases. Germline-derived CDR1 and CDR2 are LGHDT and YNNKEL (reference sequence). After removal of 3 bases from V and 5 bases from J, the junction contained 4 bases not matched to a gene. The CDR3 is 14 amino acids. CDR3 coding DNA: TGTGCCAGCAGCCATATGGGGAGGGACAATGAGCAGTTCTTC. It translates to CASSHMGRDNEQFF.

V is TRBV2 and J is TRBJ1-1; D possibly corresponds to TRBD1 (6 bases). The CDR3 loop spans 11 amino acids. Germline loops: CDR1 SNHLY, CDR2 FYNNEI. Trimming took 7 bases from V and 7 from J, leaving 10 bases between them. CDR3: CASTRTDEAFF. CDR3 nucleotides: TGTGCCAGCACCCGGACAGATGAAGCTTTCTTT.

The chain carries TRBV28 and TRBJ1-2; no definite D call. Germline CDR1 MDHEN, CDR2 SYDVKM. CDR3 length: 12 amino acids. Between the trimmed V and J ends, which lost 1 base and 5 bases, there was a span of 5 bases. CDR3 bases: TGTGCCAGCAGTTTATATAAATATGGCTACACCTTC. Protein: CASSLYKYGYTF.

In its sample, this clone was seen a few times. Other nucleotide sequences in the sample specify the same CDR3. CDR3 nucleotide sequence: TGTGCCAGTAGAACAGGGTATTTGGGCAATCAGCCCCAGCATTTT. Protein sequence: CASRTGYLGNQPQHF. V is TRBV19 and J is TRBJ1-5; D possibly corresponds to TRBD1 (6 bases). The CDR3 spans 15 residues. Per germline, CDR1 LNHDA and CDR2 SQIVND (reference sequence). The V end lost 6 bases, the J end lost 2 bases, and 14 bases lay between the germline ends.

The J gene is TRBJ1-6, the V gene TRBV7-2; 9 nucleotides agree with TRBD1. Per germline, CDR1 SGHTA and CDR2 FQGNSA. The CDR3 totals 16 residues. After removal of 3 bases from V and 5 bases from J, the junction contained 5 bases not matched to a gene. Written as DNA, the CDR3 is TGTGCCAGCAGCTTGTCAGGACAGGGGAATAATTCACCCCTCCACTTT. It codes for CASSLSGQGNNSPLHF.

The chain couples TRBV3-1 (or the pseudogene TRBV3-2) to TRBJ1-2, with TRBD1 matching over 7 bases. The V segment lost 3 bases and the J segment 4 bases; nucleotides outside the gene matches: 2. CDR1 LGHDT and CDR2 YNNKEL come from the germline V gene (reference sequence). The CDR3 covers 13 residues. CDR3 in amino acids: CASSQGQPYGYTF. The CDR3 coding sequence is TGTGCCAGCAGCCAGGGACAGCCCTATGGCTACACCTTC.

J is TRBJ2-7 and V is TRBV7-2; 11 nucleotides agree with TRBD1. The CDR3 is 16 residues long. With 2 bases clipped from V and 2 bases from J, the junction kept 5 bases outside the gene matches. Germline values: CDR1 SGHTA, CDR2 FQGNSA. CDR3: CASSLMPGQGAYEQYF. The CDR3 DNA is TGTGCCAGCAGCTTAATGCCGGGACAGGGGGCCTACGAGCAGTACTTC.

The J gene is TRBJ2-3, the V gene TRBV6-5, with D unresolved. The CDR3 is 13 amino acids. V lost 8 bases to trimming and J lost 2 bases, with 11 bases between them. Germline assignment: CDR1 MNHEY and CDR2 SVGAGI. CDR3 amino acids: CASAARLTDTQYF. CDR3 in DNA: TGTGCCAGCGCTGCGCGGCTCACAGATACGCAGTATTTT.

V gene TRBV27 combines with J gene TRBJ2-5, with D perhaps matching TRBD1 (6 bases). Trimming pared 8 bases from V and 5 bases from J, leaving 18 bases between. Per germline, CDR1 MNHEY and CDR2 SMNVEV (reference sequence). The CDR3 runs to 14 residues. CDR3 bases: TGTGCCAGCCGCAACGCGTTACAGGGCGAGACCCAGTACTTC. Protein: CASRNALQGETQYF.

The gene calls are TRBV5-5 and TRBJ1-1; perhaps TRBD1 as D (5 bases). CDR3 length: 13 amino acids. Germline V gene sequence: CDR1 SGHKS, CDR2 YYEKEE (reference sequence). V was clipped by 2 bases and J by 9 bases, with 14 bases between them. CDR3 region: CASSFSGAKKAFF. DNA of the CDR3: TGTGCCAGCAGCTTTAGTGGGGCAAAAAAAGCTTTCTTT. The variable domain in full, completed from reference TRBV5-5 and TRBJ1-1, reads DAGVTQSPTHLIKTRGQQVTLRCSPISGHKSVSWYQQVLGQGPQFIFQYYEKEERGRGNFPDRFSARQFPNYSSELNVNALLLGDSALYLCASSFSGAKKAFFGQGTRLTVV.

This clone showed up just once. CDR3 nucleotide sequence: TGCAGCGTTGAAGATGGTGGCGAGACAGGGGCGTATGAAAAACTGTTTTTT. As protein: CSVEDGGETGAYEKLFF. The chain has TRBV29-1 and TRBJ1-4, with 8 nucleotides matching TRBD1. Germline values: CDR1 SQVTM, CDR2 ANQGSEA. CDR3 length: 17 residues. Germline trimming cut 0 bases from V and 6 bases from J; bases unmatched to any gene: 12.

The genes are TRBV6-5 and TRBJ1-2; D remains ambiguous. The CDR3 sequence is 13 residues long. Trimming shortened V by 5 bases and J by 4 bases, and 11 bases separated the two germline ends. Germline CDR1 MNHEY, CDR2 SVGAGI. This CDR3 reads CASSNTSFYGYTF. The CDR3, as DNA: TGTGCCAGCAGTAATACGAGTTTCTATGGCTACACCTTC.

V and J are TRBV5-5 and TRBJ2-7; TRBD1 agrees at 10 bases. This CDR3 comprises 17 residues. Germline V gene data show CDR1 as SGHKS and CDR2 as YYEKEE (reference sequence). The trim removed 4 bases at V and 3 bases at J, leaving 13 bases unmatched. The DNA of the CDR3 is TGTGCCAGCAGCCCGATGGTGGGCGGGACAGGGGTCTACGAGCAGTACTTC. Encoded protein: CASSPMVGGTGVYEQYF.

This clone was detected a few times. The V gene is TRBV5-1, the J gene TRBJ2-7; D is uncertain. The CDR3 sequence is 14 residues long. The germline V gene encodes CDR1 SGHRS and CDR2 YFSETQ. With 4 bases removed from V and 2 bases from J, the gap between germline ends came to 13 bases. The CDR3 region is CASSPSSSTYEQYF. CDR3 bases: TGCGCCAGCAGCCCTTCGAGTTCTACCTACGAGCAGTACTTC.

The chain uses TRBV14 and TRBJ2-7, with D tentatively TRBD1 (6 bases). V was trimmed by 2 bases and J by 0 bases, leaving 17 bases between them. The CDR3 runs to 17 residues. CDR1 is SGHDN and CDR2 is FVKESK in the germline V gene. The CDR3 spells CASSQTWGRPSSYEQYF. The CDR3 coding sequence is TGTGCCAGCAGCCAAACATGGGGGCGACCCAGCTCCTACGAGCAGTACTTC.